This TCR beta chain emerged from a study of T-cell memory formation after mild COVID-19. General study results and limits: A second wave of clones peaked on day 37, and their SARS-CoV-2 specificity went unconfirmed. For contracting clones, CD4+ ones sat mainly in CM and EM, CD8+ in EMRA. The study detected some responding clones in pre-infection memory, suggesting cross-reactive memory joined.

Germline values: CDR1 MGHRA, CDR2 YSYEKL. V was pared by 5 bases and J by 15 bases, with 11 bases of the junction left unmatched. This CDR3 is built from 13 residues. This clonotype was counted a few times. Antigen specificity is unknown. Sample barcodes and UMIs were carried by the TCR alpha and TCR beta cDNA libraries that 5'RACE generated with constant-segment primers. TCRdb re-called the 5' RACE reads with MiXCR, one entry per CDR3 protein. The table includes about 140,000 distinct CDR3 sequences, more than 13% detected once. The source material was PBMCs or a T cell subset sorted from them (not recorded which). This chain joins TRBV4-1 and TRBJ2-1, with 9 bases lining up with TRBD1. The TCR comes from an adult woman who had mild COVID-19 (a few samples of this study predate the infection). Cell type and time point are not known. DNA of the CDR3: TGCGCCAGCAGCTCGCAACTACGGGACAGGGCGTTCTTC. Residues: CASSSQLRDRAFF.